The rows below give T cell receptor beta chains drawn from one sample of a study of blood T cell repertoires in COVID-19. The assay was immunoSEQ multiplex PCR, and TCRdb's table has in-frame clones only and misses some. The sample carries roughly 220,000 clones, 88% recorded once. The material sequenced was PBMCs or T cells enriched from blood (not recorded which). These TCRs come from a woman in her twenties or thirties who had recovered from COVID-19. Each CDR3 is given with its conserved first and last residue. The D gene is left open where the match is weak. Only part of the rows carry a size: once, few, many, or a class if the clone is expanded.

j_call d_call v_call cdr3_length clone_size cdr3_aa cdr3_nt
TRBJ1-3 NA TRBV5-6 15 NA CASSLVESSGNTIYF TGTGCCAGCAGCTTGGTGGAGAGCTCTGGAAACACCATATATTTT
TRBJ1-1 NA TRBV6-5 15 NA CASSSVPGLNTEAFF TGTGCCAGCAGTTCAGTCCCAGGGCTGAACACTGAAGCTTTCTTT
TRBJ1-2 NA TRBV27 13 NA CASTGTGTSGYTF TGTGCCAGCACCGGAACAGGGACATCTGGCTACACCTTC
TRBJ1-4 TRBD1 TRBV2 16 few CASSEDETGEREKLFF TGTGCCAGCAGTGAAGACGAGACAGGGGAAAGGGAAAAACTGTTTTTT
TRBJ1-4 NA TRBV5-5 15 NA CASSLFSGENEKLFF TGTGCCAGCAGCTTGTTCTCAGGGGAGAATGAAAAACTGTTTTTT
TRBJ1-2 TRBD1 TRBV6-6 15 few CASSYSRTGKNGYTF TGTGCCAGCAGTTACTCGCGGACAGGGAAAAATGGCTACACCTTC
TRBJ2-7 NA TRBV3-1/TRBV3-2 15 NA CASSQGAFSSYEQYF TGTGCCAGCAGCCAAGGAGCTTTTAGCTCCTACGAGCAGTACTTC
TRBJ2-7 NA TRBV18 13 NA CASSPLRDYEQYF TGTGCCAGCTCACCATTACGGGACTACGAGCAGTACTTC
TRBJ1-6 NA TRBV6-5 14 NA CASSPGGVGSPLHF TGTGCCAGCAGCCCGGGGGGGGTCGGTTCACCCCTCCACTTT
TRBJ2-3 TRBD2 TRBV2 16 NA CASSEDLAGLGDTQYF TGTGCCAGCAGTGAAGACCTAGCGGGGTTAGGAGATACGCAGTATTTT
TRBJ1-2 NA TRBV3-1/TRBV3-2 13 NA CASSRGRDYGYTF TGTGCCAGCAGCCGGGGGAGGGACTATGGCTACACCTTC
TRBJ2-1 TRBD1 TRBV3-1/TRBV3-2 17 once CASSQATPGQAYNEQFF TGTGCCAGCAGCCAAGCAACTCCGGGACAGGCATACAATGAGCAGTTCTTC
TRBJ1-2 TRBD1 TRBV27 13 NA CASGGQPAQGYTF TGTGCCAGCGGGGGACAGCCGGCTCAAGGCTACACCTTC